The present TCR beta chain was sequenced within a study of T cell clonality in common variable immunodeficiency. At least ten counts were recorded for this clone. Antigen unknown. The read ends 3 residues before the CDR3 terminus; that terminus is restored from the germline J gene. Libraries were prepared by immunoSEQ multiplex PCR; TCRdb keeps only in-frame clonotypes and omits some of them. The sample shows about 34,000 clones, none of them appearing just once. General study results and limits: Compared with controls, CVID subjects had fewer shared TCRbeta clones. Authors noted CVID clonality's cause needs subpopulation repertoire sequencing.

Trimming took off 8 bases at V and 2 bases at J, with 13 bases between the two ends. Germline V gene data show CDR1 as LNHDA and CDR2 as SQIVND (reference sequence). The CDR3 is 14 residues long. Sequenced input: peripheral blood mononuclear cells. This receptor was obtained from a person between 18 and 69 years old in good health. The rearrangement links TRBV19 to TRBJ1-5; D is unclear. The CDR3 spells CASQRFLGNQPQHF. The sequenced CDR3 bases are TGTGCCAGTCAAAGGTTCCTGGGCAATCAGCCC.